This T cell receptor (beta chain) was found in a study of breast tumors, draining lymph nodes, adjacent tissues. Axillary draining lymph nodes of breast cancer patients supplied the node samples. Per the germline V gene, CDR1 is SGHVS and CDR2 is FNYEAQ. CDR3 length equals 14 residues. V lost 1 base and J lost 3, with 8 bases in between. This clonotype was seen at least ten times. What it binds is unknown. TCRdb recomputed calls from the multiplex PCR reads with MiXCR, one row per CDR3 protein. The sample records 65,000 to 80,000 distinct CDR3 sequences, approximately 19% being singletons. Study-wide results and caveats: That most tumor T cells come from lymph nodes remained unproven. Compared with lymph nodes, tumors were less diverse; compared with nontumor tissue, more.

The clonotype was recovered from a female donor with breast cancer. Some clones in this sample may be carry-over from other donors' samples. The sequenced sample consisted of axillary lymph node tissue. This chain uses TRBV7-6 with TRBJ2-3; TRBD2 might be the D (5 bases). This chain's CDR3 is CASSLGLTTDTQYF. The CDR3 DNA reads TGTGCCAGCAGCTTAGGACTAACAACAGATACGCAGTATTTT. The entire variable domain, with the rest obtained from reference TRBV7-6 and TRBJ2-3, is as follows: GAGVSQSPRYKVTKRGQDVALRCDPISGHVSLYWYRQALGQGPEFLTYFNYEAQQDKSGLPNDRFSAERPEGSISTLTIQRTEQRDSAMYRCASSLGLTTDTQYFGPGTRLTVL.